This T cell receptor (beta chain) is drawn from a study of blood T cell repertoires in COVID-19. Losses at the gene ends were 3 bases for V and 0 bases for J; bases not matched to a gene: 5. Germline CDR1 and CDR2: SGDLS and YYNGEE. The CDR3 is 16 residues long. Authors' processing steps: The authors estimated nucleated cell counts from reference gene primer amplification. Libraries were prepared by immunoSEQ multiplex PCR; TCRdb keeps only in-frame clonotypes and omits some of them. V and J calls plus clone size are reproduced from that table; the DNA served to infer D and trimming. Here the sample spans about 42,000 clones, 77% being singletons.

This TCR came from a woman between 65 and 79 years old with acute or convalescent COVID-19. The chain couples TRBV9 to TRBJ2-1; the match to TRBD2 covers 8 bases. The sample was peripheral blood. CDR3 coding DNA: TGTGCCAGCAGCGCCTCCGGGACTAGCTCCTACAATGAGCAGTTCTTC. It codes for CASSASGTSSYNEQFF.